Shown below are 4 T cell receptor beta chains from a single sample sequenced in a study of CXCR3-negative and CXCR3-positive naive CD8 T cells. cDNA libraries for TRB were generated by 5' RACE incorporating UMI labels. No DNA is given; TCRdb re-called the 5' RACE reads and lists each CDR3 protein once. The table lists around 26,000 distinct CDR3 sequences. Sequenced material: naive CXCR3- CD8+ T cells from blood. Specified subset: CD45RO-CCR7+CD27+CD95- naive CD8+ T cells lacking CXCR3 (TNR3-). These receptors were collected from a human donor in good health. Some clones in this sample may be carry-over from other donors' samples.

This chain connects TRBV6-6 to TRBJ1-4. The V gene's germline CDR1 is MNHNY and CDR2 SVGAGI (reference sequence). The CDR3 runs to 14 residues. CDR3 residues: CASLTSATNEKLFF.

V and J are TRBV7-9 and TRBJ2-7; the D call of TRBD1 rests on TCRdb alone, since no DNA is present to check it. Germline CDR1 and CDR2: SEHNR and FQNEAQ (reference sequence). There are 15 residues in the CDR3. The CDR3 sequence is CASSITTGPLYEQYF.

CDR3 residues: CSVDGGPSSSYEQYF. This sequence joins TRBV29-1 and TRBJ2-7; TCRdb selects TRBD2, and the lack of DNA leaves this call unchecked. In germline, CDR1 is SQVTM, CDR2 ANQGSEA. CDR3 length equals 15 residues.

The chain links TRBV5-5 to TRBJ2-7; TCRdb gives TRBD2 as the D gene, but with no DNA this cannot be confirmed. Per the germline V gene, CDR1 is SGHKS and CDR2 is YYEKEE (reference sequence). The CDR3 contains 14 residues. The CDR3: CASSLGKSLGEQYF.